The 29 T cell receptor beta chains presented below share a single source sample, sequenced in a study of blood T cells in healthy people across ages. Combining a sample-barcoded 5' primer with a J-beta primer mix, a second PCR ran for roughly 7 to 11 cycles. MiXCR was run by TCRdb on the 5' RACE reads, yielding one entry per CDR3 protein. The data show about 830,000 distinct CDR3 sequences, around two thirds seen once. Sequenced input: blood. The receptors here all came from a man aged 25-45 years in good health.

CDR3 region: CASSLTSLAKNIQYF. CDR3 DNA: TGTGCCAGCAGTCTGACATCACTAGCCAAAAACATTCAGTACTTC. The chain combines TRBV28 with TRBJ2-4; D gene ambiguous. V lost 5 bases to trimming and J lost 0 bases, with 11 bases between them. This CDR3 is built from 15 residues. The germline V gene has CDR1 MDHEN and CDR2 SYDVKM.

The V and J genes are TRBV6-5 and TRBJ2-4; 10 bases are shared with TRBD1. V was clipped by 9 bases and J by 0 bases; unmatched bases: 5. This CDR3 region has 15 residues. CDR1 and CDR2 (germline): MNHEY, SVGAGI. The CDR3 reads CASSDRGLAKNIQYF. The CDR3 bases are TGTGCCAGTTCCGACAGGGGGCTAGCCAAAAACATTCAGTACTTC.

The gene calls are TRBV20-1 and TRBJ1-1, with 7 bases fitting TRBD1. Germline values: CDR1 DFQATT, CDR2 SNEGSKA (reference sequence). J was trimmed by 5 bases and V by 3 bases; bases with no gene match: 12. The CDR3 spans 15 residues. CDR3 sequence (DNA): TGCAGTGCTAGGAAGCTGGGCCAGGGGGATACTGAAGCTTTCTTT. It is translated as CSARKLGQGDTEAFF.

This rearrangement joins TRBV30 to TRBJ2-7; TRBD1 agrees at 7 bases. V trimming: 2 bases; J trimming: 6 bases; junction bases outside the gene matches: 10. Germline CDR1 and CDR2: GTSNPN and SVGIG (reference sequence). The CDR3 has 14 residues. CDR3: CAWSTVTGYSEQYF. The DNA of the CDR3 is TGTGCCTGGAGTACCGTGACAGGGTATTCCGAGCAGTACTTC. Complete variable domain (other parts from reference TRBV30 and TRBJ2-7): SQTIHQWPATLVQPVGSPLSLECTVEGTSNPNLYWYRQAAGRGLQLLFYSVGIGQISSEVPQNLSASRPQDRQFILSSKKLLLSDSGFYLCAWSTVTGYSEQYFGPGTRLTVT.

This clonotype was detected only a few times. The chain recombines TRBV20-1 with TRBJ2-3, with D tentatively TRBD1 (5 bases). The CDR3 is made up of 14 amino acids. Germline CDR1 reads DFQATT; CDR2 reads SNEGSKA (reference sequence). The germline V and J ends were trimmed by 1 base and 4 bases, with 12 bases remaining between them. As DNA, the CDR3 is TGCAGTGCTAGAGTTTTAGGGGCCGCAGATACGCAGTATTTT. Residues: CSARVLGAADTQYF.

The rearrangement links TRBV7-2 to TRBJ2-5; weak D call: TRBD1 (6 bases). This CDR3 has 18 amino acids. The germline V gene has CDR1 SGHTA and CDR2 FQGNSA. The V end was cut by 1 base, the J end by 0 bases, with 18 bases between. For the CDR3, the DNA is TGTGCCAGCAGCTTAGAGGGACACGGGACACTGTACCAAGAGACCCAGTACTTC. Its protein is CASSLEGHGTLYQETQYF.

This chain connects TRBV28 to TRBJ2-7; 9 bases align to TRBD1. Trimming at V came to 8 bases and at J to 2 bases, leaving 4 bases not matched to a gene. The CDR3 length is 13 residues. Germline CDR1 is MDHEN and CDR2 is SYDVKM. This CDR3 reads CASGDRATYEQYF. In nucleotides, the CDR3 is TGTGCCAGCGGGGACAGGGCCACCTACGAGCAGTACTTC.

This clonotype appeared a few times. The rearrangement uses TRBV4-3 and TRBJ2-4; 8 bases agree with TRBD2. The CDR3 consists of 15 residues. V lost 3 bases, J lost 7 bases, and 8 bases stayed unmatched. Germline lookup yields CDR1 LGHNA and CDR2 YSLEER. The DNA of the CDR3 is TGCGCCAGCAGCCAGATAGCGGGGACTAGGAACATTCAGTACTTC. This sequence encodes CASSQIAGTRNIQYF.

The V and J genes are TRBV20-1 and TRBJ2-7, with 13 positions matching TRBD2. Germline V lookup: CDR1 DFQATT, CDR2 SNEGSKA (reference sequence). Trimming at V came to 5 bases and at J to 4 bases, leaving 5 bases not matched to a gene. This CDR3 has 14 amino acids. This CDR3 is CSASGLAGEYEQYF. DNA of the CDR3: TGCAGTGCTTCAGGACTAGCGGGGGAATACGAGCAGTACTTC.

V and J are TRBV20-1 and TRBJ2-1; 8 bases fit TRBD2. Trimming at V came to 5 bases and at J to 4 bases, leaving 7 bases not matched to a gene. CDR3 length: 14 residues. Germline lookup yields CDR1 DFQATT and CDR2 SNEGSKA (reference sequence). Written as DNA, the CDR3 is TGCAGTGCTCTACCGGGACTAGAATACAATGAGCAGTTCTTC. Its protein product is CSALPGLEYNEQFF.

The CDR3 DNA sequence: TGTGCCAGCAGCTTGGGTCGGGGGGCCAACTACAATGAGCAGTTCTTC. Amino acids: CASSLGRGANYNEQFF. The J gene is TRBJ2-1, the V gene TRBV5-4, with D perhaps TRBD2 (7 bases). In germline, CDR1 is SGHNT, CDR2 YYREEE (reference sequence). This CDR3 comprises 16 residues. V lost 0 bases to trimming and J lost 3 bases, with 13 bases between them.

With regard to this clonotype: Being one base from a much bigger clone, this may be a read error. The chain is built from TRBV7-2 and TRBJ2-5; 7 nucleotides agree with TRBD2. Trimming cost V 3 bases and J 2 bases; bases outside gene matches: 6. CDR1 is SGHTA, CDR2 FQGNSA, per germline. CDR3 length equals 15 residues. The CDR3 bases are TGTGCCAGCAGCTTCGCGGGGGAGACTCAAGAGACCCAGTACTTC. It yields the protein CASSFAGETQETQYF. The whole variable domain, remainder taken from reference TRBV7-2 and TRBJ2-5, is GAGVSQSPSNKVTEKGKDVELRCDPISGHTALYWYRQSLGQGLEFLIYFQGNSAPDKSGLPSDRFSAERTGGSVSTLTIQRTQQEDSAVYLCASSFAGETQETQYFGPGTRLLVL.

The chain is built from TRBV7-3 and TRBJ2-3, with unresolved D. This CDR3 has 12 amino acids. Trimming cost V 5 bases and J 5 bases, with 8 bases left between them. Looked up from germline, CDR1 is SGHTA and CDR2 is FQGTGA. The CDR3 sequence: CASSLHRDTQYF. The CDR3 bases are TGTGCCAGCAGCCTGCACAGAGATACGCAGTATTTT.

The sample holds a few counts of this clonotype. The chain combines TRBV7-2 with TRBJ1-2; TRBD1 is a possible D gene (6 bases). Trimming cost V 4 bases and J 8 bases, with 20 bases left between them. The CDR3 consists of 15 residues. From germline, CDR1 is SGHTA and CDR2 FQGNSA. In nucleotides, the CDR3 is TGTGCCAGCAGCTACCAGAGGGGGGGGGCGCAGGGCTACACCTTC. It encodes CASSYQRGGAQGYTF.

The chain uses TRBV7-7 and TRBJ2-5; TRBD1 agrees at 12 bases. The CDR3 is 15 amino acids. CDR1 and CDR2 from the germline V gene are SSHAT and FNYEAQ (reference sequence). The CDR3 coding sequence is TGTGTTAGCAGCCCCGGGACAGGGGGCTTAGAGACCCAGTACTTC. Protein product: CVSSPGTGGLETQYF.

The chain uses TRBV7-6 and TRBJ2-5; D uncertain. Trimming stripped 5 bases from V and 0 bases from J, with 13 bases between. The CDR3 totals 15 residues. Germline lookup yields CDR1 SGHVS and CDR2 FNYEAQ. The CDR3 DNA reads TGTGCCAGCAGCGCAAGATCGGTGTACCAAGAGACCCAGTACTTC. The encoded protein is CASSARSVYQETQYF. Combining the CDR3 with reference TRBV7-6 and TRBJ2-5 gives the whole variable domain GAGVSQSPRYKVTKRGQDVALRCDPISGHVSLYWYRQALGQGPEFLTYFNYEAQQDKSGLPNDRFSAERPEGSISTLTIQRTEQRDSAMYRCASSARSVYQETQYFGPGTRLLVL.

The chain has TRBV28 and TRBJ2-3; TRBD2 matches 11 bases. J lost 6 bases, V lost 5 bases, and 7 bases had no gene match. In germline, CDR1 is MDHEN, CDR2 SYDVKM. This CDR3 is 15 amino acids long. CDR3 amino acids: CASSRGLAEWDTQYF. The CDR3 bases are TGTGCCAGCAGTCGGGGACTAGCGGAGTGGGATACGCAGTATTTT.

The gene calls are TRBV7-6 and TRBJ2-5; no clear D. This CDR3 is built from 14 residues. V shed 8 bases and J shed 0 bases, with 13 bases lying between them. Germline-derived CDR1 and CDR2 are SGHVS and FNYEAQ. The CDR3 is CASGRQGNQETQYF. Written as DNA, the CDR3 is TGTGCCAGCGGGCGCCAAGGGAACCAAGAGACCCAGTACTTC.

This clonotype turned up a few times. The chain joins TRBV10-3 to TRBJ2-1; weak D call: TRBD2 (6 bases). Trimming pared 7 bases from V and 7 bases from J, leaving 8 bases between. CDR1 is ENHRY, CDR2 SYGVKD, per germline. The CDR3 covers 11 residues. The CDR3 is CAITAGNEQFF. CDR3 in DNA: TGTGCCATCACTGCGGGGAATGAGCAGTTCTTC.

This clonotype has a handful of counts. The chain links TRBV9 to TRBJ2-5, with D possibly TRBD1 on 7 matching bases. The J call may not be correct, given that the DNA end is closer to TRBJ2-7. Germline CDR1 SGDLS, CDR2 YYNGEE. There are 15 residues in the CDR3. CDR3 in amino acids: CASSPRGGGSYEQYF. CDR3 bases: TGTGCCAGCAGCCCCCGTGGAGGGGGCAGCTACGAGCAGTACTTC.

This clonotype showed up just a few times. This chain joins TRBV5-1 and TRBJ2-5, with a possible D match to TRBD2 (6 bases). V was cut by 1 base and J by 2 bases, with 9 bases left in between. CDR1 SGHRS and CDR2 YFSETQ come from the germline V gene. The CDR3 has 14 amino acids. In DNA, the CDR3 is TGCGCCAGCAGCTTGTTTAGCGGACAAGAGACCCAGTACTTC. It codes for CASSLFSGQETQYF.

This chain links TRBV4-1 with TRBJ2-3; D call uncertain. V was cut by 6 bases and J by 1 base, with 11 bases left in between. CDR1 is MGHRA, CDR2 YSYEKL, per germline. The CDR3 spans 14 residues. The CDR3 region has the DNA TGCGCCAGCAGGAAGACGGTAGGCACAGATACGCAGTATTTT. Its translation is CASRKTVGTDTQYF.

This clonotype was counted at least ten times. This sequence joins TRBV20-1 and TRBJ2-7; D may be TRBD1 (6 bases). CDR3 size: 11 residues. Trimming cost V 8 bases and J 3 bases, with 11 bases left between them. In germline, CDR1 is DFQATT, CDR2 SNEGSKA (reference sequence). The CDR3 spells CSLKQGYEQYF. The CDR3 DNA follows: TGCAGTCTCAAACAGGGCTACGAGCAGTACTTC.

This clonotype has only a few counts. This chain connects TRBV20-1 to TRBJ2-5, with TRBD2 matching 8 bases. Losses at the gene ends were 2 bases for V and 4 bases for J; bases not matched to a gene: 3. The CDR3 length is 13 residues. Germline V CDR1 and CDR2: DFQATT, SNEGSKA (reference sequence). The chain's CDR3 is CSARSAGGETQYF. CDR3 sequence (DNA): TGCAGTGCTAGAAGTGCGGGGGGAGAGACCCAGTACTTC.

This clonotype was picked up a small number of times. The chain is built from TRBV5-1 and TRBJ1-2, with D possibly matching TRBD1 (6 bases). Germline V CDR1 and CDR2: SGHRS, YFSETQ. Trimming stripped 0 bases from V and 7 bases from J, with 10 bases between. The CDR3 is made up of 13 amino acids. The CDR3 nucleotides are TGCGCCAGCAGCTTGGCGGGGGCGTTTGGCTACACCTTC. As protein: CASSLAGAFGYTF.

The CDR3 loop is CASSLGRVLTGGRGNEQFF. DNA for the CDR3: TGTGCCAGCAGCTTGGGGCGAGTCCTTACAGGGGGGAGAGGCAATGAGCAGTTCTTC. The chain links TRBV5-4 to TRBJ2-1, with 8 bases lining up with TRBD1. J lost 6 bases, V lost 0 bases, and 17 bases had no gene match. From germline, CDR1 is SGHNT and CDR2 YYREEE (reference sequence). CDR3 length: 19 amino acids.

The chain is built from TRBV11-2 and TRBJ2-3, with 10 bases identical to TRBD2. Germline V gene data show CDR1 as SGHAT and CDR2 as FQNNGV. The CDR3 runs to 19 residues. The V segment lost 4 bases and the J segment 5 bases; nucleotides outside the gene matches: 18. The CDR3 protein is CASSSPEGASGGRGDTQYF. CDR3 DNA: TGTGCCAGCAGCTCGCCTGAGGGGGCTAGCGGGGGACGGGGAGATACGCAGTATTTT.

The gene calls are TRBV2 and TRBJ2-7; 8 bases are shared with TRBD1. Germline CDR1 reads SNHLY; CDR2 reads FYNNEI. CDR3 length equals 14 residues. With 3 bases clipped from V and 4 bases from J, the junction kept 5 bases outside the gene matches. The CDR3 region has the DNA TGTGCCAGCAGTGACCAGGGGGCAGAGTACGAGCAGTACTTC. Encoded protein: CASSDQGAEYEQYF.

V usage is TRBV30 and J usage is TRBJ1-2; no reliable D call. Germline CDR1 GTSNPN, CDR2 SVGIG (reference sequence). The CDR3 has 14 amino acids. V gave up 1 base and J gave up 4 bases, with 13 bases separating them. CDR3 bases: TGTGCCTGGAGTGGGATAGAGGGAAGCTATGGCTACACCTTC. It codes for CAWSGIEGSYGYTF.